This T cell receptor (beta chain) comes out of a study of beta chain features in type 1 diabetes. Expressed TCRB transcripts got sequenced, as all isolated RNA was reverse transcribed. Data came from immunoSEQ multiplex PCR; TCRdb stores just in-frame clones and leaves some out. The sample includes 620,000 or so clones, roughly 16% of them seen just once. CDR1 is SQVTM, CDR2 ANQGSEA, per germline. With 3 bases removed from V and 9 bases from J, the gap between germline ends came to 17 bases. The CDR3 spans 13 residues. This clonotype was sampled from a man aged 18 to 29 in good health. This chain joins TRBV29-1 and TRBJ1-1; TRBD1 is a possible D gene (5 bases). Specimen: naive CD4+ T cells from blood. This chain's CDR3 is CSVDGRGGEKAFF. The CDR3 coding sequence is TGCAGCGTTGACGGTCGGGGGGGTGAAAAAGCTTTCTTT.